This T cell receptor beta chain was sequenced during a study of T cell responses to AZD1222 COVID-19 vaccine (dated by TCRdb to about 2021). In the study overall: AZD1222 recipients given second doses at about 4 weeks or at about 12 weeks were pooled, since spike-specific TCR depth and breadth were not found to differ between the two schedules. TCR sequencing was performed for roughly 250 trial participants, of whom about 200 were given two doses of AZD1222 and 26 were given two doses of MenACWY control vaccine. Trial participants were enrolled into age subgroups of 18-55, 56-69 and 70-plus years, which contained approximately 150, 28 and 58 TCR-sequenced participants, respectively.

The time point label on this specimen signifies: baseline before first vaccination. Vaccinee samples were obtained from the UK trials COV001 and COV002, which included a single-blind randomized controlled phase 2/3 trial of AZD1222 (ChAdOx1 nCoV-19) in healthy adults. For TCRbeta chain sequencing, PBMC samples were collected from trial participants at day 0 and at day 28 after the second dose. V ends up 4 bases short and J 1 base short, with an unmatched junction base count of 3. From its cysteine to its phenylalanine, the CDR3 spans 16 amino acids. Solely the CDR3 DNA is kept, with 48 bases framed from the first base. Based on the germline V gene, the CDR1 and CDR2 sequences are SGHTS and YDEGEE. The research as a whole found: In the small 56-69-year group, the increase in depth fell short of significance, most likely because of low power. The vaccine-associated CD4 TCRs covered the entire spike protein, and the dominant responses fell in regions 160-218 and 743-854. Participants were mostly white British and included more females than males, and it was suggested by the authors that clonal diversity may have been underestimated. Conclusions about previously exposed vaccinees are limited, since just six AZD1222 recipients were seropositive for SARS-CoV-2 at baseline. Nearly half of unique spike-specific TCRs reportedly recognized epitopes outside regions mutated in the B.1.351 and B.1.1.7 variants. After two AZD1222 doses, both the breadth and the depth of spike-specific TCRs were significantly higher than at day 0 and than in MenACWY recipients. Because no day 14 peak-response samples were available, the repertoires could be characterized only after the peak T cell response.

The CDR3 regions of human TCRbeta chains were subjected to immunosequencing. The study's processing was this. Repertoire TCRs were matched against a reference library of SARS-CoV-2-specific TCRs generated with the MIRA antigen-specificity platform. Breadth was defined as the fraction of unique TCRs that were SARS-CoV-2-associated, and depth was defined as the fraction of total T cells that were SARS-CoV-2-associated. Each spike-specific TCR was assigned to its reactive spike region and to a CD4 or CD8 class using the MIRA data. Log10-transformed breadth and depth values were compared by one-way ANOVA with Sidak's multiple comparisons tests. TCRdb retrieved this table from immuneACCESS and kept in-frame rearrangements only. Not all clones are present; in checked studies, unresolved V genes account for under half, and no reason is known for the remainder. V and J calls plus clone size are reproduced from that table; the DNA served to infer D and trimming. Here the sample has fewer than 100,000 clones; approximately 81% occur a single time. The ten biggest clones cover about 13% of the sample.

In this sample, this clone turned up once. Its antigen is currently not known. No quality values exist for individual bases; no much larger clone is one base distant. The rearranged chain carries TRBV5-8 and TRBJ2-1; 12 middle bases align to TRBD2. The sequence came from an adult in good health. The specimen was peripheral blood, collected on day 0 of AZD1222 vaccination. The CDR3 loop reads CASSQGTSGSYNEQFF. At the DNA level, the sequence is TGTGCCAGCAGCCAGGGGACTAGCGGGTCCTACAATGAGCAGTTCTTC. This CDR3, with the reference TRBV5-8 and TRBJ2-1 proteins standing in past its ends, gives the full variable domain EAGVTQSPTHLIKTRGQQATLRCSPISGHTSVYWYQQALGLGLQFLLWYDEGEERNRGNFPPRFSGRQFPNYSSELNVNALELEDSALYLCASSQGTSGSYNEQFFGPGTRLTVL.